Detailed here is one TCR beta chain. This entry comes from a study of blood T cell repertoires in COVID-19. In the study overall: Both acute and convalescent COVID-19 samples were obtained from the United States, Italy and Spain. T cells, B-cell-depleted T cells, or PBMCs provided the cDNA or gDNA that served as material.

Trimming cost V 2 bases and J 6 bases; bases outside gene matches: 6. Germline CDR1 is MNHEY and CDR2 is SVGEGT. The CDR3 has 15 residues. As processed by the authors: Scientists estimated how many nucleated cells there were by amplifying reference gene primers. The repertoire was sequenced with immunoSEQ multiplex PCR; TCRdb's copy has only in-frame clones and lacks some. D and trimming were read from the DNA, whereas the V and J calls and clone size are those reported in that table. Of 25,000 to 35,000 clones listed, just over 90% were seen once; the top ten hold roughly 2.3%. The sequenced sample was peripheral blood. V usage is TRBV6-2 or TRBV6-3 and J usage is TRBJ2-1, with 8 bases fitting TRBD1. The sequence derives from a man aged 45-60 years with active COVID-19. The CDR3 sequence is CASSYPDREGNEQFF. The CDR3 DNA sequence: TGTGCCAGCAGTTACCCGGACAGGGAAGGCAATGAGCAGTTCTTC.